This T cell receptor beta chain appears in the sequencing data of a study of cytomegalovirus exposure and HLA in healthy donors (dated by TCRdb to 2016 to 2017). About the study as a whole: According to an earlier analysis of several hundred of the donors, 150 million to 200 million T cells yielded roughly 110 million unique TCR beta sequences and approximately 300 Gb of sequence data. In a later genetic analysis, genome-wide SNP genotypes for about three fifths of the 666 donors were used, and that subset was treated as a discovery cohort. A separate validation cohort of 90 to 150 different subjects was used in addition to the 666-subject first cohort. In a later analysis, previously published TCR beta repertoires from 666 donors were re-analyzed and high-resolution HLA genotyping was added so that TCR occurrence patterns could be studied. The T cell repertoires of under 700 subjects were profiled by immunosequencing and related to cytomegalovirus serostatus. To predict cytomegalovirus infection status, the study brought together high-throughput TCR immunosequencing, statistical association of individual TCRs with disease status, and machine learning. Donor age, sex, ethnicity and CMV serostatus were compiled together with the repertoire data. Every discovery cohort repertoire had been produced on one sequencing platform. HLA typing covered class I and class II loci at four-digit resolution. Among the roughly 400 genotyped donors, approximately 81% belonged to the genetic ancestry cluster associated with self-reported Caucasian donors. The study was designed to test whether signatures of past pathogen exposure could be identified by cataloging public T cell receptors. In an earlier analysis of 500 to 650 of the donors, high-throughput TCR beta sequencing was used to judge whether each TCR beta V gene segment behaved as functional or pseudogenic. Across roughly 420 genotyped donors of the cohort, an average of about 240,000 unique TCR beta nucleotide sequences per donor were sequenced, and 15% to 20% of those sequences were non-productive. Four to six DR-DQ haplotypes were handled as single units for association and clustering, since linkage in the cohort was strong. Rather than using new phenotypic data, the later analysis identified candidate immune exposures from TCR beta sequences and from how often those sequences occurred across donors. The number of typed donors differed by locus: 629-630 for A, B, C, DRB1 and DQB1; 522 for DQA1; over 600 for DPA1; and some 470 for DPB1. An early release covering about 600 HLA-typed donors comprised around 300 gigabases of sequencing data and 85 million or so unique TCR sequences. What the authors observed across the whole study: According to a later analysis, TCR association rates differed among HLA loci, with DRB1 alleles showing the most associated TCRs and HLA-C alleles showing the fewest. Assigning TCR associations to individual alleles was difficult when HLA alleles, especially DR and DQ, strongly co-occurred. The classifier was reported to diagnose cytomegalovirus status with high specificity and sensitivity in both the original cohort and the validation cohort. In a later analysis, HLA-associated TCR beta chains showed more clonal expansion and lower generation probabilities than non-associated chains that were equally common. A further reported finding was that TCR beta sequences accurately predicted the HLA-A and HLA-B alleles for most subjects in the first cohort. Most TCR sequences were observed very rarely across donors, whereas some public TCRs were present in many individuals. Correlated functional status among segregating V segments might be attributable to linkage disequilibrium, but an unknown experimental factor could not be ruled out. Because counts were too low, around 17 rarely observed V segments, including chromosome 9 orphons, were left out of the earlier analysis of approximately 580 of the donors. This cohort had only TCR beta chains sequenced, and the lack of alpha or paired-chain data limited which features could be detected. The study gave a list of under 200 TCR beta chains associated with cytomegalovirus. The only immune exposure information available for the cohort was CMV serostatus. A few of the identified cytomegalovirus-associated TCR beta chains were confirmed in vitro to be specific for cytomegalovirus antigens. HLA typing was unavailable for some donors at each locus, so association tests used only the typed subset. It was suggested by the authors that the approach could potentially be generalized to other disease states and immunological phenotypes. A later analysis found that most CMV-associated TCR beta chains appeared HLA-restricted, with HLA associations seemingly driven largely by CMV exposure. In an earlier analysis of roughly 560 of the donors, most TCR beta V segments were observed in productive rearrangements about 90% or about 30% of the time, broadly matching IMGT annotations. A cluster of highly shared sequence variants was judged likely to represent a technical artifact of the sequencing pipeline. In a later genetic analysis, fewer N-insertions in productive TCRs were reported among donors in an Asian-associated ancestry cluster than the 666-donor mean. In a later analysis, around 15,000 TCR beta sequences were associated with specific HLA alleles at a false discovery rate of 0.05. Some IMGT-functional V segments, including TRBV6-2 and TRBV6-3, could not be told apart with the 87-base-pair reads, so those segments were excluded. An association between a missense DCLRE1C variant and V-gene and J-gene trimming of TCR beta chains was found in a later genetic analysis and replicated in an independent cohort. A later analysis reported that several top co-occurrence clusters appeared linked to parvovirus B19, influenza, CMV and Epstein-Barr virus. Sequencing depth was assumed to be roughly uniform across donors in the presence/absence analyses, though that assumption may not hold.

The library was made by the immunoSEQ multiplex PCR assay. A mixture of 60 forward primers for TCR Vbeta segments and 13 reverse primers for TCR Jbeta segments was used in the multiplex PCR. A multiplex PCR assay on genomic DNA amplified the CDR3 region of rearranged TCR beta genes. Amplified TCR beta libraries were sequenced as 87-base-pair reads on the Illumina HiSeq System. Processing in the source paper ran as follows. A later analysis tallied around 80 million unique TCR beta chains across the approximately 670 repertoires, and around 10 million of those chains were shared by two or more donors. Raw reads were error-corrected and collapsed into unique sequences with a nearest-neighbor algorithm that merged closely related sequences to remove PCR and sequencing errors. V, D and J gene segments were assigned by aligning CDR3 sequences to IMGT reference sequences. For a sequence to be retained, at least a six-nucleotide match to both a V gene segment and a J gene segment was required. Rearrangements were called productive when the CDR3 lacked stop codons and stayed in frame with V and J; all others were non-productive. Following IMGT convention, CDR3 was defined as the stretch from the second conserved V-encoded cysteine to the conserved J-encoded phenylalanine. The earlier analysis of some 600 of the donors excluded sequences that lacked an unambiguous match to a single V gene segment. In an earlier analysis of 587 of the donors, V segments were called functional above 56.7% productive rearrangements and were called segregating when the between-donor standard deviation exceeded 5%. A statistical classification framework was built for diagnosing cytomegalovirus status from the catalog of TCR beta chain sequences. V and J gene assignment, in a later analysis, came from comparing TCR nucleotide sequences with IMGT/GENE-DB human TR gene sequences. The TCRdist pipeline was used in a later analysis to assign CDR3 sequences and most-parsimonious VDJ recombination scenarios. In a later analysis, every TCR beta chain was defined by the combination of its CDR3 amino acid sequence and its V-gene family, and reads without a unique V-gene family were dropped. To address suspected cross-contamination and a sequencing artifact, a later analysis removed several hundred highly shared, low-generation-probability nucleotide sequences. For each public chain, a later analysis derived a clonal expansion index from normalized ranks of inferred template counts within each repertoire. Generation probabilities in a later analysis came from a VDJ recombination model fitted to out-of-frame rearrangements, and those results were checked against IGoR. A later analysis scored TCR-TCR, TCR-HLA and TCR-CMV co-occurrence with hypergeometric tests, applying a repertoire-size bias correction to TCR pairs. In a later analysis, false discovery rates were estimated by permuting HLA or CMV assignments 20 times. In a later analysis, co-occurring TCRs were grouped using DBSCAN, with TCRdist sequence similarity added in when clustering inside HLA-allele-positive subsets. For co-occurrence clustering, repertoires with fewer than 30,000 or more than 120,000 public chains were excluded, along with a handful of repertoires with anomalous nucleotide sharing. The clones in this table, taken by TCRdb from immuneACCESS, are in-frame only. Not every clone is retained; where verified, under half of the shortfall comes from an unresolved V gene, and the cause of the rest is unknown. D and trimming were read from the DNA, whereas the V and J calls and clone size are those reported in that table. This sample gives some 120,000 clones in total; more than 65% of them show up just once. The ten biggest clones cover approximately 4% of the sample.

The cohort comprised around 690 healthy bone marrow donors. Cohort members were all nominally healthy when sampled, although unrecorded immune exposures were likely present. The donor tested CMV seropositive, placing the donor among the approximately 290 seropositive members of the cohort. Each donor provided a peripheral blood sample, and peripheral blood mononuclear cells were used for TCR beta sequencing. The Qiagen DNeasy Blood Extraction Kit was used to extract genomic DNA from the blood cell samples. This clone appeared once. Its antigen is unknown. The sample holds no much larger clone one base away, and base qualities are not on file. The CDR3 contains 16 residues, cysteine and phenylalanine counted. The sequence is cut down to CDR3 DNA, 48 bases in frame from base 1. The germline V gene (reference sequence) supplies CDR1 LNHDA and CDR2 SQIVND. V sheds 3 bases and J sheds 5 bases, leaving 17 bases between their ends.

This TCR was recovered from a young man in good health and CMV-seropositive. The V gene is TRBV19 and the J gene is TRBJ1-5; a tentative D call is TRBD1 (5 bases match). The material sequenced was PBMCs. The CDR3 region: CASSIAIYRLDQPQHF. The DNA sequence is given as TGTGCCAGTAGTATTGCTATTTACAGGCTCGATCAGCCCCAGCATTTT.